These 21 T cell receptor beta chains came from one sample sequenced in a study of CD8 T cells in Susac syndrome. With random hexamers, reverse transcription was performed on about 0.5 to 1 ug of RNA. MiXCR, run by TCRdb on the immunoSEQ multiplex PCR reads, gives a single entry per CDR3 protein. The sample holds 250,000 to 300,000 distinct CDR3 sequences, 85% seen once. Material for sequencing was CD8+ T cells from PBMCs. The origin of the receptors is a human donor with multiple sclerosis.

A single count supports this clonotype. The chain is built from TRBV20-1 and TRBJ2-1; perhaps D is TRBD1 or TRBD2 (6 bases each). V lost 0 bases and J 0 bases, leaving 12 bases between the germline ends. Per the germline V gene, CDR1 is DFQATT and CDR2 is SNEGSKA (reference sequence). This CDR3 comprises 16 residues. The CDR3 DNA sequence: TGCAGTGCTAGAGATCGTGCGGGACACTCCTACAATGAGCAGTTCTTC. It is translated as CSARDRAGHSYNEQFF.

The chain is built from TRBV6-5 and TRBJ2-5; 7 bases match TRBD2. Looked up from germline, CDR1 is MNHEY and CDR2 is SVGAGI. V dropped 4 bases and J dropped 4; count of bases not matched to a gene: 0. This CDR3 is built from 12 residues. This CDR3 reads CASSWGGETQYF. The CDR3 bases are TGTGCCAGCAGTTGGGGGGGAGAGACCCAGTACTTC.

The chain links TRBV12-3 or TRBV12-4 to TRBJ2-2, with 7 bases identical to TRBD2. This CDR3 has 15 residues. Germline trimming cut 6 bases from V and 5 bases from J; bases unmatched to any gene: 9. CDR3 DNA: TGTGCCAGCAGCCTACCAGCGGGATCAACCGGGGAGCTGTTTTTT. Translating it yields CASSLPAGSTGELFF.

The chain recombines TRBV14 with TRBJ1-2; the D is unclear. The germline CDR1 and CDR2 sequences are SGHDN and FVKESK. Trimming stripped 0 bases from V and 2 bases from J, with 10 bases between. This CDR3 contains 15 residues. CDR3 bases: TGTGCCAGCAGCCAAGATCCCGCAGCGAACTATGGCTACACCTTC. Its translation: CASSQDPAANYGYTF.

The chain uses TRBV6-5 and TRBJ2-1; D call uncertain. The CDR3 is 15 residues long. With 4 bases removed from V and 0 bases from J, the gap between germline ends came to 10 bases. CDR1 and CDR2 (germline): MNHEY, SVGAGI. CDR3 amino acids: CASSSFQSSYNEQFF. Here the CDR3 DNA reads TGTGCCAGCAGTTCTTTCCAAAGCTCCTACAATGAGCAGTTCTTC.

The genes are TRBV19 and TRBJ2-2; a weak D match, TRBD2 (7 bases). V shed 7 bases and J shed 8 bases, with 14 bases lying between them. Germline V gene lookup returns CDR1 LNHDA and CDR2 SQIVND (reference sequence). The CDR3 runs 13 residues. This CDR3 reads CASTLGGAGELFF. CDR3 DNA: TGTGCCAGTACCCTAGGGGGGGCAGGGGAGCTGTTTTTT.

The chain has TRBV19 and TRBJ1-5; D possibly corresponds to TRBD1 (5 bases). Trimming shortened V by 3 bases and J by 7 bases, and 13 bases separated the two germline ends. This CDR3 comprises 14 residues. The V gene's germline CDR1 is LNHDA and CDR2 SQIVND (reference sequence). The CDR3 nucleotides are TGTGCCAGTAGTATTGGGGCGCTGGGGCAGCCCCAGCATTTT. This encodes CASSIGALGQPQHF. Drawing the rest from reference TRBV19 and TRBJ1-5, the complete variable domain is DGGITQSPKYLFRKEGQNVTLSCEQNLNHDAMYWYRQDPGQGLRLIYYSQIVNDFQKGDIAEGYSVSREKKESFPLTVTSAQKNPTAFYLCASSIGALGQPQHFGDGTRLSIL.

This clonotype has a handful of counts. The chain recombines TRBV27 with TRBJ2-1, with D uncertain. This CDR3 has 13 amino acids. V lost 2 bases and J lost 3, with 5 bases in between. Germline V CDR1 and CDR2: MNHEY, SMNVEV (reference sequence). This CDR3 is CASSLDNYNEQFF. Here the CDR3 DNA reads TGTGCCAGCAGTTTAGACAACTACAATGAGCAGTTCTTC.

The rearrangement joins TRBV4-1 to TRBJ2-3, with 11 nucleotides matching TRBD2. This CDR3 is 14 amino acids long. Germline V gene sequence: CDR1 MGHRA, CDR2 YSYEKL. The V segment lost 4 bases and the J segment 5 bases; nucleotides outside the gene matches: 2. The CDR3 spells CASSPGLAGDTQYF. In nucleotides, the CDR3 is TGCGCCAGCAGCCCCGGACTAGCGGGAGATACGCAGTATTTT.

The chain recombines TRBV4-3 with TRBJ2-2; TRBD1 matches at 7 bases. Unmatched junction bases numbered 4, after V lost 2 bases and J lost 7 bases. The germline V gene encodes CDR1 LGHNA and CDR2 YSLEER. CDR3 size: 14 residues. The CDR3 nucleotides read TGCGCCAGCAGCCAACGTACAGGGGACGGGGAGCTGTTTTTT. This gives the protein CASSQRTGDGELFF.

The rearrangement joins TRBV12-5 to TRBJ2-1, with D perhaps TRBD1 (6 bases). V lost 4 bases to trimming and J lost 4 bases, with 8 bases between them. Germline CDR1 is LGHNT and CDR2 is FRNRAP. The CDR3 covers 13 residues. CDR3 region: CASGSGQYNEQFF. DNA for the CDR3: TGTGCTAGTGGTTCCGGACAGTACAATGAGCAGTTCTTC.

The J gene is TRBJ2-7, the V gene TRBV29-1, with TRBD1 identical over 8 bases. Germline V lookup: CDR1 SQVTM, CDR2 ANQGSEA. CDR3 length: 13 residues. The junction had 8 bases not matched to a gene; V was cut back by 6 bases and J by 4 bases. The CDR3 bases are TGCAGCGTCACCGGGACAGGATCGTACGAGCAGTACTTC. Translating gives CSVTGTGSYEQYF.

This clonotype was picked up one time. The chain uses TRBV10-3 and TRBJ2-1; 7 bases match TRBD2. This CDR3 has 16 amino acids. Germline V gene sequence: CDR1 ENHRY, CDR2 SYGVKD. Germline trimming cut 0 bases from V and 2 bases from J; bases unmatched to any gene: 4. The CDR3 DNA is TGTGCCATCAGTGAGTCTAAGGCGGGGGCCTACAATGAGCAGTTCTTC. Protein sequence: CAISESKAGAYNEQFF.

The chain has TRBV28 and TRBJ1-1; D is possibly TRBD1 (5 bases). Germline V CDR1 and CDR2: MDHEN, SYDVKM. Trimming cost V 4 bases and J 5 bases, with 8 bases left between them. The length of the CDR3 is 12 residues. CDR3 nucleotides: TGTGCCAGCAGTTCCCGGGGGACTGAAGCTTTCTTT. It translates to CASSSRGTEAFF.

The V and J genes are TRBV28 and TRBJ1-2; a weak D match, TRBD1 (5 bases). CDR3 length: 11 amino acids. Germline loops: CDR1 MDHEN, CDR2 SYDVKM. V lost 5 bases and J 6 bases, leaving 7 bases between the germline ends. Here the CDR3 DNA reads TGTGCCAGCAGTCCCAGGGATGGCTACACCTTC. Its translation: CASSPRDGYTF.

The chain recombines TRBV19 with TRBJ2-6, with TRBD1 matching over 7 bases. The CDR3 is 15 amino acids. The germline V gene encodes CDR1 LNHDA and CDR2 SQIVND (reference sequence). Trimming at V came to 9 bases and at J to 0 bases, leaving 5 bases not matched to a gene. CDR3 region: CASRGIVSGANVLTF. CDR3 bases: TGTGCCAGCAGGGGGATTGTCTCTGGGGCCAACGTCCTGACTTTC. Filled out from reference TRBV19 and TRBJ2-6, the complete variable domain reads DGGITQSPKYLFRKEGQNVTLSCEQNLNHDAMYWYRQDPGQGLRLIYYSQIVNDFQKGDIAEGYSVSREKKESFPLTVTSAQKNPTAFYLCASRGIVSGANVLTFGAGSRLTVL.

The chain is built from TRBV12-3 or TRBV12-4 and TRBJ2-1; the D gene is possibly TRBD1 (5 bases). The V gene lost 6 bases and the J gene lost 9 bases, with 15 bases spanning the gap. The CDR3 sequence is 13 residues long. The CDR3 reads CASRPRGHIEQFF. The DNA of the CDR3 is TGTGCCAGCAGGCCAAGAGGACACATTGAGCAGTTCTTC.

In nucleotides, the CDR3 is TGTGCCAGTAGTGAAGCCCGTGGAATCTCCTACGAGCAGTACTTC. Translation gives CASSEARGISYEQYF. The chain links TRBV19 to TRBJ2-7, with D unclear. Trimming shortened V by 5 bases and J by 0 bases, and 14 bases separated the two germline ends. Germline values: CDR1 LNHDA, CDR2 SQIVND (reference sequence). The CDR3 spans 15 residues.

The chain is built from TRBV7-2 and TRBJ2-7, with D possibly matching TRBD1 (6 bases). The CDR3 has 14 amino acids. V lost 5 bases to trimming and J lost 4 bases, with 15 bases between them. CDR1 is SGHTA, CDR2 FQGNSA, per germline. Here the CDR3 reads CASSNGQRIYEQYF. The CDR3 DNA sequence: TGTGCCAGCAGCAATGGACAGAGAATATACGAGCAGTACTTC.

The genes are TRBV7-2 and TRBJ1-5; D unclear. The V and J ends lost 1 base and 4 bases respectively, with 11 bases between them. CDR1 and CDR2 (germline): SGHTA, FQGNSA. The CDR3 has 15 residues. The CDR3 loop is CASSLGPYGNQPQHF. CDR3 sequence (DNA): TGTGCCAGCAGCTTAGGACCCTACGGGAATCAGCCCCAGCATTTT. Full variable domain (rest looked up from reference TRBV7-2 and TRBJ1-5): GAGVSQSPSNKVTEKGKDVELRCDPISGHTALYWYRQSLGQGLEFLIYFQGNSAPDKSGLPSDRFSAERTGGSVSTLTIQRTQQEDSAVYLCASSLGPYGNQPQHFGDGTRLSIL.

V usage is TRBV12-3 or TRBV12-4 and J usage is TRBJ2-7; D may be TRBD2 (7 bases). The CDR3 contains 14 residues. The V and J ends lost 4 bases and 4 bases respectively, with 14 bases between them. DNA for the CDR3: TGTGCCAGCAGTTGGAGCAGGGGAGGGTACGAGCAGTACTTC. Amino acid sequence: CASSWSRGGYEQYF.